The 16 T cell receptor beta chains below were found in one sample sequenced in a study of blood T cell repertoires in COVID-19. Libraries were prepared by immunoSEQ multiplex PCR; TCRdb keeps only in-frame clonotypes and omits some of them. The profile covers some 150,000 clones, with approximately 87% appearing a single time and about 4% taken by the ten largest. Sequenced input: peripheral blood. These receptors were obtained from a young man with active or convalescent COVID-19.

CDR3 in amino acids: CASSYPWTGLPGELFF. The CDR3 coding sequence is TGTGCCAGCAGTTACCCTTGGACAGGTCTTCCCGGGGAGCTGTTTTTT. The chain recombines TRBV6-5 with TRBJ2-2; 7 nucleotides line up with TRBD1. The germline V gene has CDR1 MNHEY and CDR2 SVGAGI. CDR3 length equals 16 residues. Trimming cost V 2 bases and J 6 bases; bases outside gene matches: 9.

This clone was recorded only once. This same CDR3 is encoded by further DNA sequences in the sample. This chain joins TRBV27 and TRBJ2-1; 8 bases line up with TRBD2. The trim removed 3 bases at V and 2 bases at J, leaving 3 bases unmatched. This CDR3 is 15 amino acids long. Looked up from germline, CDR1 is MNHEY and CDR2 is SMNVEV (reference sequence). In DNA form, the CDR3 reads TGTGCCAGCAGTTTCTCCGGGAGGGCCTACAATGAGCAGTTCTTC. Amino acids: CASSFSGRAYNEQFF.

The chain uses TRBV12-5 and TRBJ1-1; D is undetermined. Trimming took off 2 bases at V and 2 bases at J, with 12 bases between the two ends. Germline CDR1 and CDR2: LGHNT and FRNRAP. The CDR3 covers 15 residues. CDR3: CASGLFPLPNTEAFF. The CDR3 DNA is TGTGCTAGTGGTTTGTTTCCCCTACCCAACACTGAAGCTTTCTTT.

This clone was counted a few times. The gene calls are TRBV2 and TRBJ1-1; 9 bases agree with TRBD1. The CDR3 has 13 amino acids. Germline trimming cut 4 bases from V and 4 bases from J; bases unmatched to any gene: 1. Germline V lookup: CDR1 SNHLY, CDR2 FYNNEI. The CDR3 loop reads CASSGDRVTEAFF. The CDR3 nucleotides read TGTGCCAGCAGTGGGGACAGGGTCACTGAAGCTTTCTTT.

The chain employs TRBV11-2 and TRBJ2-2, with D uncertain. CDR1 and CDR2 from the germline V gene are SGHAT and FQNNGV. Deletions cut 7 bases from V and 0 bases from J, with 9 bases between. The CDR3 loop spans 14 amino acids. CDR3 nucleotide sequence: TGTGCCAGCAAATTGGCAGCGAACACCGGGGAGCTGTTTTTT. Its protein is CASKLAANTGELFF. Full variable domain (missing parts from reference TRBV11-2 and TRBJ2-2): EAGVAQSPRYKIIEKRQSVAFWCNPISGHATLYWYQQILGQGPKLLIQFQNNGVVDDSQLPKDRFSAERLKGVDSTLKIQPAKLEDSAVYLCASKLAANTGELFFGEGSRLTVL.

DNA for the CDR3: TGTGCCAGCAGCTTGTTTACAAACGAAGCTTTCTTT. This gives the protein CASSLFTNEAFF. This chain uses TRBV7-9 with TRBJ1-1; D remains ambiguous. The germline gives CDR1 SEHNR, CDR2 FQNEAQ (reference sequence). The V gene lost 3 bases and the J gene lost 8 bases, with 10 bases spanning the gap. This CDR3 is built from 12 residues.

The chain has TRBV5-5 and TRBJ2-7, with 7 bases that match TRBD2. CDR3 length: 14 amino acids. Germline CDR1 reads SGHKS; CDR2 reads YYEKEE (reference sequence). V dropped 4 bases and J dropped 4; count of bases not matched to a gene: 8. The CDR3 bases are TGTGCCAGCAGCCCCTTCGGCGGGAGTTACGAGCAGTACTTC. Translating it yields CASSPFGGSYEQYF.

The chain is built from TRBV6-5 and TRBJ1-4; 10 bases match TRBD1. There are 14 residues in the CDR3. Germline V gene sequence: CDR1 MNHEY, CDR2 SVGAGI. After removal of 7 bases from V and 7 bases from J, the junction contained 6 bases not matched to a gene. The CDR3 spells CASNGGQGGEKLFF. DNA for the CDR3: TGTGCCAGCAACGGCGGACAGGGGGGTGAAAAACTGTTTTTT.

The chain has TRBV19 and TRBJ1-2, with TRBD1 identical over 7 bases. Per the germline V gene, CDR1 is LNHDA and CDR2 is SQIVND (reference sequence). Trimming cost V 2 bases and J 4 bases; bases outside gene matches: 4. The CDR3 is made up of 14 amino acids. CDR3 loop: CASSIRGLGYGYTF. In DNA form, the CDR3 reads TGTGCCAGTAGTATAAGGGGGCTCGGCTATGGCTACACCTTC.

The V and J genes are TRBV6-4 and TRBJ2-3; 9 nucleotides line up with TRBD2. CDR1 and CDR2 (germline): MRHNA, SNTAGT. There are 15 residues in the CDR3. Trimming took 3 bases from V and 6 from J; bases not matched to a gene: 7. CDR3 sequence: CASSEREGRSDTQYF. The CDR3 region has the DNA TGTGCCAGCAGTGAGCGGGAGGGCCGAAGCGATACGCAGTATTTT.

The chain has TRBV5-8 and TRBJ1-5; no reliable D call. This CDR3 is 11 amino acids long. V gave up 4 bases and J gave up 6 bases, with 5 bases separating them. CDR1 is SGHTS and CDR2 is YDEGEE in the germline V gene. The CDR3 loop reads CASSPSQPQHF. For the CDR3, the DNA is TGTGCCAGCAGCCCTAGTCAGCCCCAGCATTTT. Using reference TRBV5-8 and TRBJ1-5 for the parts outside the CDR3, the full variable domain is EAGVTQSPTHLIKTRGQQATLRCSPISGHTSVYWYQQALGLGLQFLLWYDEGEERNRGNFPPRFSGRQFPNYSSELNVNALELEDSALYLCASSPSQPQHFGDGTRLSIL.

For the CDR3, the DNA is TGTGCCAGCAGCCTAGCGGGGGGCCGCACAGATACGCAGTATTTT. This translates into CASSLAGGRTDTQYF. The rearrangement joins TRBV3-1 (or the pseudogene TRBV3-2) to TRBJ2-3; 10 bases align to TRBD2. After removal of 4 bases from V and 1 base from J, the junction contained 2 bases not matched to a gene. The CDR3 is made up of 15 amino acids. Germline loops: CDR1 LGHDT, CDR2 YNNKEL (reference sequence).

This chain joins TRBV5-1 and TRBJ1-3; the match to TRBD1 covers 7 bases. V gave up 4 bases and J gave up 0 bases; unmatched junction bases: 7. CDR3 size: 16 residues. Germline V gene lookup returns CDR1 SGHRS and CDR2 YFSETQ. In DNA, the CDR3 is TGCGCCAGCAGCGGGACAGTAGTGGGCTCTGGAAACACCATATATTTT. This translates into CASSGTVVGSGNTIYF. Full variable domain (remainder filled in from reference TRBV5-1 and TRBJ1-3): KAGVTQTPRYLIKTRGQQVTLSCSPISGHRSVSWYQQTPGQGLQFLFEYFSETQRNKGNFPGRFSGRQFSNSRSEMNVSTLELGDSALYLCASSGTVVGSGNTIYFGEGSWLTVV.

The V call is TRBV7-9, the J call TRBJ1-1, with a weak D call TRBD1 (6 bases). Germline V CDR1 and CDR2: SEHNR, FQNEAQ (reference sequence). The germline V and J ends were trimmed by 7 bases and 4 bases, with 16 bases remaining between them. This CDR3 region has 14 residues. CDR3 DNA sequence: TGTGCCAGCACCATGGACAGTTCCGCCACTGAAGCTTTCTTT. The encoded protein is CASTMDSSATEAFF. The variable domain in full, completed from reference TRBV7-9 and TRBJ1-1, reads DTGVSQNPRHKITKRGQNVTFRCDPISEHNRLYWYRQTLGQGPEFLTYFQNEAQLEKSRLLSDRFSAERPKGSFSTLEIQRTEQGDSAMYLCASTMDSSATEAFFGQGTRLTVV.

The chain links TRBV27 to TRBJ2-1; D not certain. V dropped 5 bases and J dropped 2 bases, with 7 bases sitting between them. Germline loops: CDR1 MNHEY, CDR2 SMNVEV (reference sequence). The CDR3 loop spans 13 amino acids. CDR3 sequence reads: CASSPLTYNEQFF. Written as DNA, the CDR3 is TGTGCCAGCAGTCCACTTACCTACAATGAGCAGTTCTTC.

The chain uses TRBV5-5 and TRBJ2-5; 8 nucleotides line up with TRBD1. The CDR3 sequence is 14 residues long. V lost 3 bases, J lost 5 bases, and 6 bases stayed unmatched. Germline loops: CDR1 SGHKS, CDR2 YYEKEE (reference sequence). In DNA, the CDR3 is TGTGCCAGCAGCTGGCCGGGACAGGCGGAGACCCAGTACTTC. Protein: CASSWPGQAETQYF.